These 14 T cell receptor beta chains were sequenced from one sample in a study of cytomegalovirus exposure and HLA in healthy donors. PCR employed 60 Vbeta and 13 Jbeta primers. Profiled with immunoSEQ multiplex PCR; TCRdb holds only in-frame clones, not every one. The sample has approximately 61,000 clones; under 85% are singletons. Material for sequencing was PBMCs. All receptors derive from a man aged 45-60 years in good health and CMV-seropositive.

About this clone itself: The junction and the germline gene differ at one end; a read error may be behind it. CDR3 sequence (DNA): TGTGACTGGAAACAGGATAGCAATAAGCCCCAGCATTTT. Its translation is CDWKQDSNKPQHF. The chain joins TRBV30 to TRBJ1-5; possible D gene TRBD1, 5 bases. The germline V gene encodes CDR1 GTSNPN and CDR2 SVGIG (reference sequence). The CDR3 contains 13 residues. The whole variable domain, remainder taken from reference TRBV30 and TRBJ1-5, is SQTIHQWPATLVQPVGSPLSLECTVEGTSNPNLYWYRQAAGRGLQLLFYSVGIGQISSEVPQNLSASRPQDRQFILSSKKLLLSDSGFYLCDWKQDSNKPQHFGDGTRLSIL.

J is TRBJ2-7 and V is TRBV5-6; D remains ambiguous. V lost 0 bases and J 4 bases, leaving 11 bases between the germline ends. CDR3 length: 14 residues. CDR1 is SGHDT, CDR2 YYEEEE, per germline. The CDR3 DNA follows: TGTGCCAGCAGCTTGGATCCGGGTTCTTACGAGCAGTACTTC. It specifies CASSLDPGSYEQYF.

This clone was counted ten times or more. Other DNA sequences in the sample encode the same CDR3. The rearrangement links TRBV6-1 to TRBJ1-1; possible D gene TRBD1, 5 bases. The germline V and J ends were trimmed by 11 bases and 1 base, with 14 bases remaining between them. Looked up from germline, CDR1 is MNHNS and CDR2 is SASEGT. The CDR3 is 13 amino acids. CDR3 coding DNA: TGTGCCGCCTCAGCAGGGTCGAACACTGAAGCTTTCTTT. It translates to CAASAGSNTEAFF.

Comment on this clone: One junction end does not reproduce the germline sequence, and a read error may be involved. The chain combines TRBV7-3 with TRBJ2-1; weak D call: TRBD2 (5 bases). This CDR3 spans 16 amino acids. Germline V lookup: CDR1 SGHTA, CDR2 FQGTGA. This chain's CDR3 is CAGSSLGSGSYNEQFF. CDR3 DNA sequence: TGTGCCGGCAGCTCCCTGGGGAGCGGCTCCTACAATGAGCAGTTCTTC.

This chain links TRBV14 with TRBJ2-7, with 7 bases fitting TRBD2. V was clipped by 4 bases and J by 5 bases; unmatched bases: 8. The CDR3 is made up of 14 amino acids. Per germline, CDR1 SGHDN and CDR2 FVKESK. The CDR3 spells CASSLGLGFHEQYF. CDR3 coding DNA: TGTGCCAGCAGCCTAGGACTAGGTTTCCACGAGCAGTACTTC.

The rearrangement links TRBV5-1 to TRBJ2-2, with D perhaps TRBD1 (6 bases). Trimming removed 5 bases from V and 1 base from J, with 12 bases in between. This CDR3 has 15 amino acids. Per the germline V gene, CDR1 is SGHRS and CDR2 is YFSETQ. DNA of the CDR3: TGCGCCAGCAGGGACAGTCCCTTGAACACCGGGGAGCTGTTTTTT. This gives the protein CASRDSPLNTGELFF.

CDR3 sequence reads: CASSSDRTNTEAFF. The CDR3 coding sequence is TGTGCCAGCAGCTCGGACAGGACGAACACTGAAGCTTTCTTT. The chain is built from TRBV7-9 and TRBJ1-1, with TRBD1 identical over 7 bases. In germline, CDR1 is SEHNR, CDR2 FQNEAQ (reference sequence). V trimming: 4 bases; J trimming: 1 base; junction bases outside the gene matches: 3. The CDR3 consists of 14 residues.

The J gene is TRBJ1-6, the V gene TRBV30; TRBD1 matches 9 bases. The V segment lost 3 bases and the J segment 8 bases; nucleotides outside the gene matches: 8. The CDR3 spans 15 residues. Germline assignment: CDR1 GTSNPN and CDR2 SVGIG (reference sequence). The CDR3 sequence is CAWRRGGTGYSPLHF. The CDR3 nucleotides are TGTGCCTGGAGGAGGGGCGGGACAGGGTATTCACCCCTCCACTTT. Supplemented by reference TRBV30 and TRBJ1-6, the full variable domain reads SQTIHQWPATLVQPVGSPLSLECTVEGTSNPNLYWYRQAAGRGLQLLFYSVGIGQISSEVPQNLSASRPQDRQFILSSKKLLLSDSGFYLCAWRRGGTGYSPLHFGNGTRLTVT.

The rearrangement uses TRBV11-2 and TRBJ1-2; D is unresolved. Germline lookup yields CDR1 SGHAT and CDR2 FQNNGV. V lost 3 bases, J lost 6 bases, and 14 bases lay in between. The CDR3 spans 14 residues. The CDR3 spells CASSFVSGKDGYTF. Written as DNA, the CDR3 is TGTGCCAGCAGCTTCGTTTCGGGGAAGGATGGCTACACCTTC.

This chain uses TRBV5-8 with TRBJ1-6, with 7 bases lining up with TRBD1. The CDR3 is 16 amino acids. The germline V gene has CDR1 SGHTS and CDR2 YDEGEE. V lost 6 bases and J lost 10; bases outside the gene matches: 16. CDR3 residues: CASTLQGGTVYSPLHF. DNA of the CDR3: TGTGCCAGCACCCTCCAGGGGGGTACAGTCTACTCACCCCTCCACTTT.

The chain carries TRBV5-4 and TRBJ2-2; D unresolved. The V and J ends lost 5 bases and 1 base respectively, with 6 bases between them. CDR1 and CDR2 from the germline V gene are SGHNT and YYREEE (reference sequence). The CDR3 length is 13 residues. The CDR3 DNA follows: TGTGCCAGCAGGAGGAGGAACACCGGGGAGCTGTTTTTT. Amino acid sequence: CASRRRNTGELFF.

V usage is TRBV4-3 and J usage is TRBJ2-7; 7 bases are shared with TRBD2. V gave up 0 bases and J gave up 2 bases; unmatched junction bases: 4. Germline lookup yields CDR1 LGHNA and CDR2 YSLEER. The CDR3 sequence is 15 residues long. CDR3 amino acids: CASSQDGRGPYEQYF. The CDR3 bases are TGCGCCAGCAGCCAAGATGGGAGGGGACCCTACGAGCAGTACTTC.

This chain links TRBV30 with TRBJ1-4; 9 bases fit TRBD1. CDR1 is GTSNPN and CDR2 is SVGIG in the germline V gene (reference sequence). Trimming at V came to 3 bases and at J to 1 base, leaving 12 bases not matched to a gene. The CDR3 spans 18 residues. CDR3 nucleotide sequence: TGTGCCTGGAGCGGGGCCCGACAGGGGGGGGGAACTAATGAAAAACTGTTTTTT. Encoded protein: CAWSGARQGGGTNEKLFF.

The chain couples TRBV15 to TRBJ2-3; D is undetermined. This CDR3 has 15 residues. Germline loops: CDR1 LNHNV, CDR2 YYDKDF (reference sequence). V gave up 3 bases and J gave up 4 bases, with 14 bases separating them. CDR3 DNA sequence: TGTGCCACCAGCAGGTCTGCGGCTCTGGCAGATACGCAGTATTTT. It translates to CATSRSAALADTQYF.